A single sample is the source of the 16 T cell receptor beta chains below, sequenced in a study of T cell repertoires in cytomegalovirus infection. From the reads, TCRdb called clonotypes with MiXCR, one entry per CDR3 protein. The sample lists about 140,000 distinct CDR3 sequences; 6.5% were seen once. The sequenced sample consisted of PBMCs. All receptors come from a human donor in good health (CMV status not recorded). Some clones in this sample may be carry-over from other donors' samples.

This clonotype was found a few times. The V call is TRBV7-6, the J call TRBJ2-2; possible D gene TRBD2, 5 bases. The germline V gene has CDR1 SGHVS and CDR2 FNYEAQ. The CDR3 spans 17 residues. Trimming took 0 bases from V and 0 from J, leaving 11 bases between them. CDR3 nucleotide sequence: TGTGCCAGCAGCTTAGCGACGCGGGTACCGAACACCGGGGAGCTGTTTTTT. It yields the protein CASSLATRVPNTGELFF.

This clonotype was recorded at least ten times. A read error is possible here, since a much larger clone lies one base away. V usage is TRBV7-9 and J usage is TRBJ2-6; D is uncertain. The germline V gene has CDR1 SEHNR and CDR2 FQNEAQ (reference sequence). Trimming left V 3 bases short and J 1 base short, with 1 base between. This CDR3 is 13 amino acids long. The CDR3 nucleotides are TGTGCCAGCAGCTTTTCTGGGGCCAACGTCCTGACTTTC. Translating it yields CASSFSGANVLTF.

This clonotype was observed many times. This chain links TRBV27 with TRBJ1-4; TRBD1 aligns across 8 bases. CDR1 MNHEY and CDR2 SMNVEV come from the germline V gene (reference sequence). V was clipped by 5 bases and J by 4 bases; unmatched bases: 6. CDR3 size: 15 residues. The CDR3 DNA reads as TGTGCCAGCAGTCTGCGGACAGGGAATAATGAAAAACTGTTTTTT. Protein sequence: CASSLRTGNNEKLFF. The entire variable domain, with the rest obtained from reference TRBV27 and TRBJ1-4, is as follows: EAQVTQNPRYLITVTGKKLTVTCSQNMNHEYMSWYRQDPGLGLRQIYYSMNVEVTDKGDVPEGYKVSRKEKRNFPLILESPSPNQTSLYFCASSLRTGNNEKLFFGSGTQLSVL.

This clonotype was seen a few times. The chain joins TRBV29-1 to TRBJ2-7, with 10 bases identical to TRBD1. Germline loops: CDR1 SQVTM, CDR2 ANQGSEA. The CDR3 is made up of 13 amino acids. J gave up 3 bases and V 4 bases, and 3 bases lay outside the gene matches. CDR3 residues: CSVAGDRGYEQYF. The CDR3, as DNA: TGCAGCGTTGCGGGGGACAGGGGCTACGAGCAGTACTTC.

This clonotype has a count of ten or more. This rearrangement joins TRBV7-2 to TRBJ1-6; TRBD1 might be the D (5 bases). Germline assignment: CDR1 SGHTA and CDR2 FQGNSA. V lost 1 base and J lost 7, with 11 bases in between. The CDR3 totals 15 residues. CDR3 coding DNA: TGTGCCAGCAGCTTAGGGGGCTCGGGGAATTCACCCCTCCACTTT. Its protein is CASSLGGSGNSPLHF.

The sample holds many counts of this clonotype. V gene TRBV7-8 combines with J gene TRBJ1-1, with TRBD1 as a possible D gene (6 bases). Trimming took 0 bases from V and 11 from J, leaving 16 bases between them. The CDR3 is 14 amino acids. Germline values: CDR1 SGHVS, CDR2 FQNEAQ. The CDR3 bases are TGTGCCAGCAGCTTAGCCTGGACAGCCTTAGGGGCTTTCTTT. Translation gives CASSLAWTALGAFF.

This clonotype has ten or more counts. The chain recombines TRBV7-9 with TRBJ2-3; D is ambiguous. This CDR3 comprises 12 residues. With 5 bases removed from V and 6 bases from J, the gap between germline ends came to 9 bases. Germline V gene sequence: CDR1 SEHNR, CDR2 FQNEAQ (reference sequence). The CDR3 DNA reads as TGTGCCAGCAGCAACTACGGGGATACGCAGTATTTT. Translating it yields CASSNYGDTQYF.

This clonotype was seen ten or more times. The rearrangement links TRBV27 to TRBJ1-1, with D unclear. Trimming removed 5 bases from V and 0 bases from J, with 13 bases in between. The germline CDR1 and CDR2 sequences are MNHEY and SMNVEV (reference sequence). This CDR3 is built from 15 residues. The CDR3 DNA is TGTGCCAGCAGTCCGACCCACAACTTGAACACTGAAGCTTTCTTT. It is translated as CASSPTHNLNTEAFF.

This clonotype was observed at least ten times. The V gene is TRBV29-1, the J gene TRBJ1-1; 7 nucleotides match TRBD1. In germline, CDR1 is SQVTM, CDR2 ANQGSEA. The CDR3 covers 12 residues. Trimming took 6 bases from V and 1 from J; bases not matched to a gene: 2. CDR3 bases: TGCAGCGTAAGGACAGGGAACACTGAAGCTTTCTTT. Amino acids: CSVRTGNTEAFF.

J is TRBJ2-1 and V is TRBV7-2; D is possibly TRBD1 or TRBD2 (6 bases each). This CDR3 contains 16 residues. The germline V and J ends were trimmed by 5 bases and 0 bases, with 14 bases remaining between them. In germline, CDR1 is SGHTA, CDR2 FQGNSA. CDR3 loop: CASSPRGASSYNEQFF. CDR3 coding DNA: TGTGCCAGCAGCCCGAGGGGGGCAAGCTCCTACAATGAGCAGTTCTTC.

Comments on this clonotype: A read error is possible here, since a much larger clone lies one base away. V usage is TRBV7-9 and J usage is TRBJ2-5; 7 bases map to TRBD2. V lost 2 bases to trimming and J lost 5 bases; unmatched junction nucleotides: 5. This CDR3 is built from 14 residues. Germline V CDR1 and CDR2: SEHNR, FQNEAQ (reference sequence). The CDR3 spells CASSLLGGTETQYF. Written as DNA, the CDR3 is TGTGCCAGCAGCTTACTCGGGGGGACCGAGACCCAGTACTTC. The full variable domain, its missing parts supplied by reference TRBV7-9 and TRBJ2-5, is DTGVSQNPRHKITKRGQNVTFRCDPISEHNRLYWYRQTLGQGPEFLTYFQNEAQLEKSRLLSDRFSAERPKGSFSTLEIQRTEQGDSAMYLCASSLLGGTETQYFGPGTRLLVL.

As concerns this clonotype: This may be a read error: a much more frequent sequence differs by one nucleotide. Because it lacks the conserved phenylalanine or tryptophan at the end, this CDR3 is likely a read error. The rearrangement uses TRBV20-1 and TRBJ2-3; 8 bases map to TRBD1. The CDR3 contains 17 residues. Germline CDR1 is DFQATT and CDR2 is SNEGSKA (reference sequence). Trimming removed 4 bases from V and 4 bases from J; junction bases left unmatched: 16. The DNA for the CDR3 is TGCAGTGCTATGGGGGCCGAAACAGGGGGATTCGCAGATACGCAGTATCTT. Translated: CSAMGAETGGFADTQYL.

There are a few counts of this clonotype. The V call is TRBV7-2, the J call TRBJ1-3; D gene uncertain. The CDR3 is made up of 15 amino acids. Germline loops: CDR1 SGHTA, CDR2 FQGNSA. Deletions cut 0 bases from V and 2 bases from J, with 8 bases between. The CDR3 nucleotides are TGTGCCAGCAGCTTAGCGCGGCGGGCTGGAAACACCATATATTTT. This gives the protein CASSLARRAGNTIYF.

V is TRBV14 and J is TRBJ1-1; D is unresolved. Germline V gene lookup returns CDR1 SGHDN and CDR2 FVKESK. Trimming took off 2 bases at V and 0 bases at J, with 4 bases between the two ends. This CDR3 is built from 13 residues. CDR3 residues: CASSQRLNTEAFF. CDR3 bases: TGTGCCAGCAGCCAACGGCTGAACACTGAAGCTTTCTTT.

The table lists this clonotype with a few counts. The chain carries TRBV4-1 and TRBJ1-1; 9 nucleotides align to TRBD1. The CDR3 is 15 residues long. The V gene end was trimmed by 3 bases and the J gene end by 0 bases; junction bases not matched to a gene: 2. Germline V gives CDR1 MGHRA, CDR2 YSYEKL. CDR3 amino acids: CASSHGQGLNTEAFF. DNA of the CDR3: TGCGCCAGCAGCCACGGACAGGGGTTGAACACTGAAGCTTTCTTT.

The rearrangement links TRBV5-1 to TRBJ1-1; D might be TRBD1 (6 bases). This CDR3 is built from 14 residues. V lost 4 bases, J lost 7 bases, and 17 bases lay in between. CDR1 and CDR2 from the germline V gene are SGHRS and YFSETQ. Here the CDR3 DNA reads TGCGCCAGCAGCCCTAGACCCGGACAGTTTGAAGCTTTCTTT. Protein sequence: CASSPRPGQFEAFF.